This T cell receptor beta chain was identified during a study of identifying expanded T cells in peripheral blood. Healthy donors had no documented immune events, such as infections, while sampled. The germline gives CDR1 MNHNS, CDR2 SASEGT. Trimming shortened V by 2 bases and J by 8 bases, and 12 bases separated the two germline ends. This CDR3 has 14 residues. TCRdb keeps only in-frame clones here, not all; method: immunoSEQ multiplex PCR. Of roughly 120,000 clones detected, about 85% appear once; the ten largest clones hold about 7.7%. Study-wide points: Technical replicates showed about 1.1 changed clones; approximately 2 weeks roughly 16; four weeks 19. Across healthy donors, higher total template counts meant significantly greater roughly 2-week count variance.

As to this clone: What it recognizes is unknown.

The rearrangement joins TRBV6-1 to TRBJ1-4; D ambiguous. This TCR was sampled from a person aged 18 to 75 in good health. Sample: blood. This CDR3 is CASSEYIIGEKLFF. CDR3 sequence (DNA): TGTGCCAGCAGTGAATACATCATAGGGGAAAAACTGTTTTTT.